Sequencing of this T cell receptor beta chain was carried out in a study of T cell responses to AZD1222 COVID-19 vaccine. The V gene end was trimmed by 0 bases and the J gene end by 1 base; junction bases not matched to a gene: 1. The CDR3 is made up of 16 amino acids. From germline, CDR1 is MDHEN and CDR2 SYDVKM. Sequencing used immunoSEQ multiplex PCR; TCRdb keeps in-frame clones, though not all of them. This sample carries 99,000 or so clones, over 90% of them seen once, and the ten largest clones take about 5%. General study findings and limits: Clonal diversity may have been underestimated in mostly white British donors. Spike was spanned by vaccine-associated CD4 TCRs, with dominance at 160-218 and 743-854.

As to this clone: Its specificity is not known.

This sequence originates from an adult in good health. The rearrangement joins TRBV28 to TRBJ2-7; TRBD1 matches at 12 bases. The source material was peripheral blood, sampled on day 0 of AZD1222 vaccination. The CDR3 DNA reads TGTGCCAGCAGTTTATGGGGACAGGGGGCGTCCTACGAGCAGTACTTC. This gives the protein CASSLWGQGASYEQYF.